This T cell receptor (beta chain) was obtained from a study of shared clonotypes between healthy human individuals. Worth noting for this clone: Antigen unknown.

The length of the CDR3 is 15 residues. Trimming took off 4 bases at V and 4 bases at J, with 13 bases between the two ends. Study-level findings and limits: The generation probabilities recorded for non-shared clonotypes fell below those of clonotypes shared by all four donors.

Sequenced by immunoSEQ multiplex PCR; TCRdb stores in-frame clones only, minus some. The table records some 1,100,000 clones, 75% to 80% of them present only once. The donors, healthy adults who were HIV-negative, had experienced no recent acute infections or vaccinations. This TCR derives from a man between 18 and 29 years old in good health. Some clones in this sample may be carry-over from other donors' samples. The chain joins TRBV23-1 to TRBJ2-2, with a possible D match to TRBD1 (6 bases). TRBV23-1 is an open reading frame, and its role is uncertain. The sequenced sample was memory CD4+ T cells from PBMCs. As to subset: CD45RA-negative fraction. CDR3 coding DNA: TGCGCCAGCAGTCGCAGAAGGGGGTTCACCGGGGAGCTGTTTTTT. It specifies CASSRRRGFTGELFF.